A single sample gave rise to the 26 T cell receptor beta chains below, sequenced in a study of T cell changes during pregnancy in multiple sclerosis. The data were produced by immunoSEQ multiplex PCR, yet TCRdb's version contains in-frame clones alone and is incomplete. The sample gives 20,000 to 25,000 clones, around four fifths of which show up once; 15% to 19% is in the top ten. The sample consisted of CD8+ T cells from peripheral blood mononuclear cells, taken in the first trimester of pregnancy. The receptor source for this set is a female donor in good health, enrolled as a control in a pregnancy study.

The rearrangement links TRBV5-4 to TRBJ2-7, with a possible D match to TRBD2 (6 bases). CDR1 and CDR2 from the germline V gene are SGHNT and YYREEE (reference sequence). V lost 0 bases and J 5 bases, leaving 12 bases between the germline ends. There are 14 residues in the CDR3. In DNA form, the CDR3 reads TGTGCCAGCAGCTTGGGGCCGGGGGTGAACGAGCAGTACTTC. Its translation is CASSLGPGVNEQYF.

CDR3 amino acids: CASSYSRGGTGELFF. In DNA, the CDR3 is TGTGCCAGCAGTTACTCGCGGGGTGGGACCGGGGAGCTGTTTTTT. The chain has TRBV6-5 and TRBJ2-2, with D maybe TRBD2 (6 bases). This CDR3 comprises 15 residues. Germline CDR1 reads MNHEY; CDR2 reads SVGAGI. The V end was cut by 0 bases, the J end by 5 bases, with 10 bases between.

This clone was recorded only once. The DNA for the CDR3 is TGTGCCAGCAGCCCGAGTTCAGGGGACTATGGCTACACCTTC. Residues: CASSPSSGDYGYTF. The chain has TRBV11-2 and TRBJ1-2; a possible D gene is TRBD1 (6 bases). Trimming removed 5 bases from V and 3 bases from J, with 13 bases in between. The CDR3 extends over 14 amino acids. Per the germline V gene, CDR1 is SGHAT and CDR2 is FQNNGV.

The chain combines TRBV9 with TRBJ1-1, with 8 bases identical to TRBD1. J gave up 10 bases and V 4 bases, and 9 bases lay outside the gene matches. The CDR3 sequence is 13 residues long. CDR1 is SGDLS, CDR2 YYNGEE, per germline. The CDR3 loop reads CASSPSGTGRAFF. CDR3 coding DNA: TGTGCCAGCAGCCCTTCCGGGACAGGACGAGCTTTCTTT.

The chain recombines TRBV6-1 with TRBJ2-7; 8 bases map to TRBD2. The J segment lost 2 bases and the V segment lost 3 bases, leaving 6 bases of the junction unmatched. The CDR3 extends over 15 amino acids. Per the germline V gene, CDR1 is MNHNS and CDR2 is SASEGT. CDR3 loop: CASSDRLAGAYEQYF. The CDR3 DNA reads TGTGCCAGCAGTGATCGGCTAGCGGGCGCCTACGAGCAGTACTTC.

The table lists this clone with a count of one. The chain employs TRBV4-3 and TRBJ1-2; 9 bases agree with TRBD1. Trimming took 0 bases from V and 6 from J; bases not matched to a gene: 8. Germline V gene sequence: CDR1 LGHNA, CDR2 YSLEER. The CDR3 loop spans 16 amino acids. The CDR3 spells CASSQDYRGRTDGYTF. In nucleotides, the CDR3 is TGCGCCAGCAGCCAAGATTACAGGGGGCGCACGGATGGCTACACCTTC.

This sequence joins TRBV6-5 and TRBJ2-7, with 10 bases aligning to TRBD1. The CDR3 covers 15 residues. V was pared by 4 bases and J by 1 base, with 4 bases of the junction left unmatched. Germline assignment: CDR1 MNHEY and CDR2 SVGAGI. The CDR3 protein is CASSSGQGVSYEQYF. CDR3 nucleotides: TGTGCCAGCAGTTCAGGACAGGGGGTGTCCTACGAGCAGTACTTC.

This chain joins TRBV6-6 and TRBJ1-2; maybe TRBD1 (6 bases). Germline lookup yields CDR1 MNHNY and CDR2 SVGAGI (reference sequence). The CDR3 sequence is 14 residues long. Trimming removed 9 bases from V and 2 bases from J, with 16 bases in between. The CDR3 coding sequence is TGTGCCAGTTTAGGCTGGGACATCAACTATGGCTACACCTTC. Its translation is CASLGWDINYGYTF.

V gene TRBV19 combines with J gene TRBJ2-1, with 7 bases matching TRBD2. CDR3 length equals 13 residues. V lost 0 bases and J lost 10; bases outside the gene matches: 3. Germline V gene lookup returns CDR1 LNHDA and CDR2 SQIVND (reference sequence). This CDR3 is CASSIEWGGEQFF. CDR3 coding DNA: TGTGCCAGTAGTATAGAGTGGGGGGGGGAGCAGTTCTTC.

The rearrangement links TRBV6-5 to TRBJ2-1, with D possibly TRBD2 on 5 matching bases. This CDR3 contains 11 residues. Germline CDR1 reads MNHEY; CDR2 reads SVGAGI. The germline V and J ends were trimmed by 7 bases and 8 bases, with 9 bases remaining between them. The CDR3 region is CASTFGDEQFF. CDR3 nucleotides: TGTGCCAGCACCTTCGGGGATGAGCAGTTCTTC.

Here the CDR3 DNA reads TGTGCCAGCAGCTTAGCACAGGGGGGTAATAGGGGGGAGCTGTTTTTT. Translated, it gives CASSLAQGGNRGELFF. The chain couples TRBV7-8 to TRBJ2-2, with TRBD1 identical over 8 bases. The CDR3 loop spans 16 amino acids. Germline V lookup: CDR1 SGHVS, CDR2 FQNEAQ. The V and J ends lost 0 bases and 8 bases, in that order; junction bases with no gene match: 8.

Here the CDR3 reads CASSFVGGNEQYF. The CDR3 DNA reads TGTGCCAGCAGCTTCGTTGGCGGAAACGAGCAGTACTTC. This rearrangement joins TRBV7-9 to TRBJ2-7; unclear D gene. The CDR3 totals 13 residues. Deletions cut 3 bases from V and 5 bases from J, with 11 bases between. Germline assignment: CDR1 SEHNR and CDR2 FQNEAQ (reference sequence).

The V gene is TRBV28, the J gene TRBJ2-7, with 7 nucleotides matching TRBD1. CDR3 size: 16 residues. The V gene end was trimmed by 4 bases and the J gene end by 1 base; junction bases not matched to a gene: 10. The germline V gene has CDR1 MDHEN and CDR2 SYDVKM. Here the CDR3 reads CASSSTRQGFSYEQYF. The CDR3 DNA is TGTGCCAGCAGTTCGACCAGACAGGGTTTTTCCTACGAGCAGTACTTC.

This clone was observed a few times. The chain has TRBV4-1 and TRBJ2-3; 16 nucleotides align to TRBD2. Germline CDR1 is MGHRA and CDR2 is YSYEKL. This CDR3 is built from 18 residues. The V segment lost 4 bases and the J segment 0 bases; nucleotides outside the gene matches: 4. The CDR3 spells CASSPGLAGGPSTDTQYF. The CDR3 bases are TGCGCCAGCAGCCCGGGACTAGCGGGAGGGCCTAGCACAGATACGCAGTATTTT.

The chain joins TRBV7-9 to TRBJ2-3, with D perhaps TRBD2 (6 bases). Germline assignment: CDR1 SEHNR and CDR2 FQNEAQ (reference sequence). This CDR3 contains 15 residues. With 9 bases removed from V and 2 bases from J, the gap between germline ends came to 18 bases. Written as DNA, the CDR3 is TGTGCCAGTTCTTGGTGGGGGGAGAACACAGATACGCAGTATTTT. Protein product: CASSWWGENTDTQYF.

The chain joins TRBV11-2 to TRBJ1-3, with a tentative D call TRBD1 (6 bases). Trimming shortened V by 4 bases and J by 5 bases, and 15 bases separated the two germline ends. CDR3 length: 15 residues. CDR1 SGHAT and CDR2 FQNNGV come from the germline V gene. CDR3 in amino acids: CASSSTDSQRNTIYF. CDR3 DNA: TGTGCCAGCAGCTCAACGGACAGCCAAAGAAACACCATATATTTT.

This chain links TRBV6-4 with TRBJ2-1; TRBD2 matches 8 bases. The CDR3 covers 16 residues. Germline V gives CDR1 MRHNA, CDR2 SNTAGT. Trimming removed 3 bases from V and 0 bases from J; junction bases left unmatched: 4. This CDR3 reads CASSDQSGSSYNEQFF. The CDR3 nucleotides are TGTGCCAGCAGTGATCAGAGCGGGAGCTCCTACAATGAGCAGTTCTTC.

The chain uses TRBV7-9 and TRBJ1-4; D perhaps matches TRBD1 (5 bases). CDR1 is SEHNR, CDR2 FQNEAQ, per germline (reference sequence). Trimming removed 6 bases from V and 7 bases from J, with 12 bases in between. The CDR3 totals 13 residues. This CDR3 reads CASRPPGSEKLFF. The CDR3 coding sequence is TGTGCCAGCAGGCCCCCAGGGTCTGAAAAACTGTTTTTT.

This chain joins TRBV4-3 and TRBJ2-6, with D unresolved. From germline, CDR1 is LGHNA and CDR2 YSLEER. V dropped 0 bases and J dropped 0 bases, with 9 bases sitting between them. The CDR3 contains 17 residues. CDR3: CASSQEGEASGANVLTF. The CDR3 region has the DNA TGCGCCAGCAGCCAAGAGGGCGAAGCCTCTGGGGCCAACGTCCTGACTTTC.

The chain is built from TRBV5-1 and TRBJ2-4; 9 nucleotides align to TRBD1. CDR1 SGHRS and CDR2 YFSETQ come from the germline V gene. CDR3 length equals 16 residues. V trimming: 4 bases; J trimming: 3 bases; junction bases outside the gene matches: 8. CDR3 amino acids: CASSRGTGQVKNIQYF. For the CDR3, the DNA is TGCGCCAGCAGCCGGGGGACAGGGCAGGTCAAAAACATTCAGTACTTC.

The V and J genes are TRBV6-1 and TRBJ2-4; TRBD1 agrees at 7 bases. CDR3 length equals 16 residues. With 3 bases clipped from V and 1 base from J, the junction kept 6 bases outside the gene matches. The germline V gene encodes CDR1 MNHNS and CDR2 SASEGT. CDR3 sequence: CASSDPAQGAKNIQYF. The DNA for the CDR3 is TGTGCCAGCAGTGACCCGGCACAGGGGGCCAAAAACATTCAGTACTTC.

The V and J genes are TRBV5-1 and TRBJ1-1; D not resolved. The CDR3 length is 12 residues. Germline V gives CDR1 SGHRS, CDR2 YFSETQ. V lost 8 bases and J 3 bases, leaving 11 bases between the germline ends. This chain's CDR3 is CASPWQYTEAFF. CDR3 nucleotides: TGCGCCAGTCCCTGGCAGTACACTGAAGCTTTCTTT.

This rearrangement joins TRBV1 to TRBJ1-1; the table's D call TRBD1 went unverified against the DNA. TRBV1 counts as a pseudogene. The CDR3 is made up of 18 amino acids. This CDR3 reads CTSSQDRGQGLADTEAFF. CDR3 nucleotides: TGCACCAGCAGCCAAGATAGGGGACAGGGGTTAGCGGACACTGAAGCTTTCTTT.

With respect to this clone: In the same sample, other DNA sequences code for this CDR3. The chain joins TRBV25-1 to TRBJ1-2; the D gene is possibly TRBD1 (5 bases). The CDR3 length is 16 residues. Germline CDR1 is MGHDK and CDR2 is SYGVNS. V shed 4 bases and J shed 8 bases, with 23 bases lying between them. CDR3 loop: CASSGGGGRGSKGYTF. Here the CDR3 DNA reads TGTGCCAGCAGTGGCGGGGGGGGAAGAGGCTCAAAAGGCTACACCTTC.

The chain has TRBV7-3 and TRBJ2-3; TRBD2 matches at 11 bases. The CDR3 spans 16 residues. V shed 5 bases and J 5 bases; nucleotides not matched to a gene: 9. Germline assignment: CDR1 SGHTA and CDR2 FQGTGA. The DNA of the CDR3 is TGTGCCAGCAGCCGTTTTAGCGGGAGGGAAGGAGATACGCAGTATTTT. It codes for CASSRFSGREGDTQYF.

This chain joins TRBV27 and TRBJ2-5; 7 bases are a match to TRBD2. The ends lost 3 bases at V and 5 bases at J; junction bases unmatched: 3. CDR3 size: 13 residues. Germline V gene data show CDR1 as MNHEY and CDR2 as SMNVEV (reference sequence). In DNA form, the CDR3 reads TGTGCCAGCAGTTTGGGGGGGGAGGAGACCCAGTACTTC. This encodes CASSLGGEETQYF.